Following are 29 T cell receptor beta chains from one sample sequenced in a study of human T cells and chemical hapten exposure. The time point is: patch test 1, 2 weeks after DPC sensitization. Indicated treatment: therapeutic diphenylcyclopropenone sensitization with weekly scalp DPC. TCRdb re-called the RACE reads with MiXCR, one entry per CDR3 protein. The sample includes 65,000 to 95,000 distinct CDR3 sequences, around 11% seen only once; the top ten take about 3.5%. Material: whole blood, obtained in connection with sensitization to the hapten diphenylcyclopropenone (DPC). Receptor source: a woman aged 60-70 years with alopecia areata. Some clones in this sample may be carry-over from other donors' samples.

This clonotype came up many times. The chain combines TRBV9 with TRBJ1-5; no firm D call. This CDR3 contains 13 residues. Germline V gives CDR1 SGDLS, CDR2 YYNGEE. V was trimmed by 0 bases and J by 6 bases, leaving 7 bases between them. The CDR3 loop is CASSVGNGQPQHF. The CDR3 nucleotides are TGTGCCAGCAGCGTAGGAAACGGTCAGCCCCAGCATTTT.

This clonotype turned up a few times. V usage is TRBV6-2 or TRBV6-3 and J usage is TRBJ1-1; D unresolved. Trimming pared 2 bases from V and 1 base from J, leaving 8 bases between. CDR1 and CDR2 from the germline V gene are MNHEY and SVGEGT. The CDR3 runs 14 residues. The CDR3 bases are TGTGCCAGCAGTTACGGGTTAAGGAACACTGAAGCTTTCTTT. Translating it yields CASSYGLRNTEAFF.

V and J are TRBV10-2 and TRBJ2-2; D remains ambiguous. The V gene lost 0 bases and the J gene lost 4 bases, with 6 bases spanning the gap. The germline V gene encodes CDR1 WSHSY and CDR2 SAAADI. The CDR3 totals 14 residues. For the CDR3, the DNA is TGCGCCAGCAGTGAGTCTGGCGGCACCGGGGAGCTGTTTTTT. Amino acids: CASSESGGTGELFF.

This clonotype was detected ten times or more. This chain joins TRBV20-1 and TRBJ1-1; D not certain. Germline CDR1 is DFQATT and CDR2 is SNEGSKA (reference sequence). CDR3 length equals 14 residues. With 7 bases removed from V and 0 bases from J, the gap between germline ends came to 15 bases. DNA for the CDR3: TGCAGTGGTCTTGAGGGAGCCATGAACACTGAAGCTTTCTTT. Protein: CSGLEGAMNTEAFF.

V is TRBV18 and J is TRBJ1-6; D is undetermined. This CDR3 region has 14 residues. From germline, CDR1 is KGHSH and CDR2 LQKENI. Trimming cost V 8 bases and J 7 bases, with 15 bases left between them. The CDR3 bases are TGTGCCAGCGAGGGCGGGGAGGCCAATTCACCCCTCCACTTT. Translation: CASEGGEANSPLHF.

The rearrangement uses TRBV3-1 and TRBJ1-1; D remains ambiguous. CDR3 length: 15 amino acids. Trimming removed 1 base from V and 5 bases from J, with 14 bases in between. The germline gives CDR1 LGHDT, CDR2 YNNKEL (reference sequence). The CDR3 region has the DNA TGTGCCAGCAGCCAAGTTGGGTCCGGAGGGACTGAAGCTTTCTTT. It yields the protein CASSQVGSGGTEAFF.

This clonotype was observed a few times. CDR3 DNA: TGCAGCGTTGACACGGGGAACACCGGGGAGCTGTTTTTT. Translating it yields CSVDTGNTGELFF. The chain couples TRBV29-1 to TRBJ2-2; D is unresolved. This CDR3 has 13 residues. Trimming pared 3 bases from V and 1 base from J, leaving 6 bases between. The germline CDR1 and CDR2 sequences are SQVTM and ANQGSEA.

The chain combines TRBV29-1 with TRBJ1-1; no definite D call. CDR1 is SQVTM, CDR2 ANQGSEA, per germline. The CDR3 has 9 residues. Trimming stripped 6 bases from V and 3 bases from J, with 2 bases between. Here the CDR3 reads CSVDTEAFF. DNA for the CDR3: TGCAGCGTGGACACTGAAGCTTTCTTT.

This clonotype occurred many times. V and J are TRBV18 and TRBJ1-5; D remains ambiguous. Germline assignment: CDR1 KGHSH and CDR2 LQKENI. The length of the CDR3 is 15 residues. Trimming took 4 bases from V and 0 from J, leaving 10 bases between them. The CDR3 here is CASSRNPNSNQPQHF. CDR3 sequence (DNA): TGTGCCAGCTCACGAAACCCGAATAGCAATCAGCCCCAGCATTTT.

This clonotype was counted only a few times. The chain recombines TRBV7-9 with TRBJ2-3, with D possibly matching TRBD1 (6 bases). Per the germline V gene, CDR1 is SEHNR and CDR2 is FQNEAQ (reference sequence). Trimming pared 5 bases from V and 6 bases from J, leaving 24 bases between. The CDR3 is 17 amino acids. The DNA of the CDR3 is TGTGCCAGCAGCATCCGGGGACAACCCCGCGCATGGGATACGCAGTATTTT. Translation gives CASSIRGQPRAWDTQYF.

This clonotype was counted ten times or more. The chain recombines TRBV7-8 with TRBJ1-2, with no clear D. V was clipped by 0 bases and J by 1 base, with 6 bases between them. CDR1 is SGHVS and CDR2 is FQNEAQ in the germline V gene. The CDR3 spans 14 residues. CDR3 loop: CASSLAGFNYGYTF. The CDR3 nucleotides read TGTGCCAGCAGCTTAGCGGGTTTTAACTATGGCTACACCTTC.

The chain has TRBV7-9 and TRBJ1-5, with 9 bases lining up with TRBD1. CDR1 and CDR2 from the germline V gene are SEHNR and FQNEAQ (reference sequence). V shed 4 bases, J shed 3 bases, and the junction held 7 bases outside the gene matches. There are 16 residues in the CDR3. The CDR3 bases are TGTGCCAGCAGCTCAACGGGACAGGGACTCAATCAGCCCCAGCATTTT. This sequence encodes CASSSTGQGLNQPQHF.

The J gene is TRBJ2-5, the V gene TRBV5-1; a weak D match, TRBD1 (5 bases). V was pared by 0 bases and J by 5 bases, with 14 bases between. CDR1 and CDR2 from the germline V gene are SGHRS and YFSETQ. The length of the CDR3 is 15 residues. CDR3 in DNA: TGCGCCAGCAGCTTGGCAGGGTCCCGTTCGGAGACCCAGTACTTC. It encodes CASSLAGSRSETQYF.

The genes are TRBV30 and TRBJ1-2; unclear D gene. CDR3 length: 11 amino acids. CDR1 GTSNPN and CDR2 SVGIG come from the germline V gene (reference sequence). Trimming took off 8 bases at V and 4 bases at J, with 11 bases between the two ends. CDR3 residues: CAQKGVYGYTF. The CDR3 nucleotides read TGTGCCCAAAAAGGCGTCTATGGCTACACCTTC.

CDR3 loop: CSANRVESNQPQHF. Written as DNA, the CDR3 is TGCAGTGCTAACAGGGTGGAGAGCAATCAGCCCCAGCATTTT. The chain has TRBV20-1 and TRBJ1-5, with D possibly TRBD1 on 6 matching bases. The CDR3 spans 14 residues. From germline, CDR1 is DFQATT and CDR2 SNEGSKA (reference sequence). Deletions cut 4 bases from V and 1 base from J, with 11 bases between.

This clonotype was observed at least ten times. This rearrangement joins TRBV14 to TRBJ1-2; 7 nucleotides align to TRBD1. The V and J ends lost 2 bases and 6 bases, in that order; junction bases with no gene match: 3. The germline V gene has CDR1 SGHDN and CDR2 FVKESK. There are 13 residues in the CDR3. The CDR3: CASSQQGGHGYTF. Written as DNA, the CDR3 is TGTGCCAGCAGCCAACAGGGGGGCCATGGCTACACCTTC.

This chain joins TRBV3-1 and TRBJ1-2; D unresolved. Germline assignment: CDR1 LGHDT and CDR2 YNNKEL (reference sequence). The CDR3 is 14 amino acids. V gave up 0 bases and J gave up 3 bases, with 8 bases separating them. CDR3 residues: CASSQDFGHYGYTF. DNA of the CDR3: TGTGCCAGCAGCCAAGATTTCGGGCACTATGGCTACACCTTC.

The CDR3 sequence: CASNRNDRNTEAFF. CDR3 bases: TGCGCCAGCAATCGCAATGATAGGAACACTGAAGCTTTCTTT. J is TRBJ1-1 and V is TRBV4-1; no firm D call. V shed 7 bases and J shed 1 base, with 13 bases lying between them. Germline assignment: CDR1 MGHRA and CDR2 YSYEKL. The length of the CDR3 is 14 residues.

The rearrangement uses TRBV20-1 and TRBJ1-1, with unresolved D. Germline V gene sequence: CDR1 DFQATT, CDR2 SNEGSKA (reference sequence). The CDR3 is 14 amino acids. Trimming took 3 bases from V and 11 from J, leaving 22 bases between them. The CDR3 sequence is CSASHGGGSNMAFF. CDR3 in DNA: TGCAGTGCTAGCCATGGAGGTGGATCTAATATGGCTTTCTTT.

This clonotype was observed many times. The gene calls are TRBV2 and TRBJ2-1, with TRBD2 identical over 13 bases. CDR1 and CDR2 (germline): SNHLY, FYNNEI. The CDR3 totals 16 residues. J lost 2 bases, V lost 7 bases, and 5 bases had no gene match. The CDR3: CASMRGLAGTYNEQFF. The CDR3 region has the DNA TGTGCCAGCATGCGGGGACTAGCGGGGACCTACAATGAGCAGTTCTTC.

This clonotype was detected a few times. The chain employs TRBV10-2 and TRBJ1-2; no definite D call. This CDR3 has 14 amino acids. V shed 4 bases and J shed 4 bases, with 13 bases lying between them. Germline V gene lookup returns CDR1 WSHSY and CDR2 SAAADI. Here the CDR3 DNA reads TGCGCCAGCAGTGTGGCCGCCCGCCTCTATGGCTACACCTTC. Residues: CASSVAARLYGYTF.

This clonotype has ten or more counts. One junction end does not reproduce the germline sequence, and a read error may be involved. CDR3 sequence: CASSSRPTANTEAFF. CDR3 nucleotides: TGCGCCAGCAGCTCTAGGCCTACAGCGAACACCGAAGCTTTCTTT. This sequence joins TRBV4-1 and TRBJ1-1; D gene unclear. The CDR3 covers 15 residues. CDR1 MGHRA and CDR2 YSYEKL come from the germline V gene.

The J gene is TRBJ1-1, the V gene TRBV4-1; the match to TRBD1 covers 10 bases. This CDR3 spans 15 amino acids. J was trimmed by 5 bases and V by 0 bases; bases with no gene match: 3. Germline V gives CDR1 MGHRA, CDR2 YSYEKL. The CDR3 region has the DNA TGCGCCAGCAGCCAAGAGGGACAGGGGTTGACTGAAGCTTTCTTT. This encodes CASSQEGQGLTEAFF.

This clonotype came up many times. This CDR3 is CASTARNKYEQYF. The CDR3 coding sequence is TGTGCCAGCACCGCCAGGAATAAATACGAGCAGTACTTC. The chain has TRBV27 and TRBJ2-7; no clear D. V shed 7 bases and J shed 4 bases, with 14 bases lying between them. The CDR3 covers 13 residues. Germline CDR1 is MNHEY and CDR2 is SMNVEV (reference sequence).

The genes are TRBV5-1 and TRBJ1-4; D is ambiguous. The V gene lost 4 bases and the J gene lost 8 bases, with 12 bases spanning the gap. Germline V CDR1 and CDR2: SGHRS, YFSETQ. This CDR3 contains 13 residues. The CDR3 nucleotides read TGCGCCAGCAGCCAGACGGTGGGGGAAAAACTGTTTTTT. This translates into CASSQTVGEKLFF.

The rearrangement joins TRBV5-1 to TRBJ2-5, with D perhaps matching TRBD2 (5 bases). This CDR3 is 14 amino acids long. Germline CDR1 reads SGHRS; CDR2 reads YFSETQ. Trimming pared 6 bases from V and 7 bases from J, leaving 19 bases between. The CDR3 loop reads CASTRWADSGTQYF. CDR3 bases: TGCGCCAGCACCCGCTGGGCGGACTCGGGGACCCAGTACTTC. Based on the CDR3 plus reference TRBV5-1 and TRBJ2-5, the full variable domain is KAGVTQTPRYLIKTRGQQVTLSCSPISGHRSVSWYQQTPGQGLQFLFEYFSETQRNKGNFPGRFSGRQFSNSRSEMNVSTLELGDSALYLCASTRWADSGTQYFGPGTRLLVL.

This clonotype was seen more than once but under ten times. V and J are TRBV12-5 and TRBJ2-2; 12 positions agree with TRBD1. This CDR3 has 20 amino acids. The V gene end was trimmed by 3 bases and the J gene end by 6 bases; junction bases not matched to a gene: 17. Germline V gene sequence: CDR1 LGHNT, CDR2 FRNRAP. This CDR3 is CASGFSHATGTGGSAGELFF. The CDR3, as DNA: TGTGCTAGTGGTTTCTCCCATGCCACCGGGACAGGGGGCTCGGCCGGGGAGCTGTTTTTT.

The chain links TRBV20-1 to TRBJ1-5; possibly TRBD1 for D (5 bases). Germline values: CDR1 DFQATT, CDR2 SNEGSKA (reference sequence). The CDR3 consists of 15 residues. The germline V and J ends were trimmed by 1 base and 2 bases, with 12 bases remaining between them. The CDR3 loop is CSARVVQGGNQPQHF. The CDR3 DNA sequence: TGCAGTGCTAGAGTGGTGCAGGGCGGCAATCAGCCCCAGCATTTT.

This clonotype was seen ten or more times. The genes are TRBV11-2 and TRBJ2-1; 9 bases line up with TRBD1. The CDR3 loop spans 13 amino acids. V was clipped by 5 bases and J by 6 bases; unmatched bases: 2. Germline assignment: CDR1 SGHAT and CDR2 FQNNGV. This CDR3 is CASSGQGSNEQFF. The CDR3 DNA reads TGTGCCAGCAGCGGACAGGGGAGCAATGAGCAGTTCTTC. The variable domain in full, completed from reference TRBV11-2 and TRBJ2-1, reads EAGVAQSPRYKIIEKRQSVAFWCNPISGHATLYWYQQILGQGPKLLIQFQNNGVVDDSQLPKDRFSAERLKGVDSTLKIQPAKLEDSAVYLCASSGQGSNEQFFGPGTRLTVL.